Each of the 27 T cell receptor beta chains below was sequenced from the same sample in a study of identical twins. Each CDR3 protein is one row after TCRdb ran MiXCR on the 5' RACE reads. The data show about 720,000 distinct CDR3 sequences, with about 20% seen just once and around 13% held by the top ten. This sample was also put to use in a study of T cells expressing NK-cell markers.

Sequencing was carried out using PBMCs. The receptors were sampled from a young woman in good health.

The chain has TRBV5-1 and TRBJ2-2, with 8 bases aligning to TRBD2. V lost 4 bases and J lost 0; bases outside the gene matches: 8. This CDR3 is built from 17 residues. Germline-derived CDR1 and CDR2 are SGHRS and YFSETQ. DNA of the CDR3: TGCGCCAGCAGCGCAGCGGGGGCTAACTCGAACACCGGGGAGCTGTTTTTT. Encoded protein: CASSAAGANSNTGELFF.

The chain uses TRBV20-1 and TRBJ1-5; D is unclear. The V end lost 3 bases, the J end lost 5 bases, and 11 bases lay between the germline ends. Germline V gene sequence: CDR1 DFQATT, CDR2 SNEGSKA (reference sequence). This CDR3 is built from 13 residues. DNA for the CDR3: TGCAGTGCTAGGATTGATCAGGATCAGCCCCAGCATTTT. It codes for CSARIDQDQPQHF.

This clonotype was seen only a few times. The chain recombines TRBV5-1 with TRBJ2-7; no reliable D call. Germline values: CDR1 SGHRS, CDR2 YFSETQ. The length of the CDR3 is 12 residues. V lost 4 bases and J lost 5, with 10 bases in between. The CDR3 DNA is TGCGCCAGCAGCGCCCGAGAGGACGAGCAGTACTTC. Translation gives CASSAREDEQYF.

The chain has TRBV5-1 and TRBJ1-1; perhaps TRBD1 as D (6 bases). V lost 4 bases to trimming and J lost 11 bases, with 15 bases between them. The germline CDR1 and CDR2 sequences are SGHRS and YFSETQ. The length of the CDR3 is 12 residues. This chain's CDR3 is CASSGGGLYAFF. CDR3 DNA: TGCGCCAGCAGCGGAGGGGGGCTGTACGCTTTCTTT. Filled out from reference TRBV5-1 and TRBJ1-1, the complete variable domain reads KAGVTQTPRYLIKTRGQQVTLSCSPISGHRSVSWYQQTPGQGLQFLFEYFSETQRNKGNFPGRFSGRQFSNSRSEMNVSTLELGDSALYLCASSGGGLYAFFGQGTRLTVV.

The gene calls are TRBV5-1 and TRBJ1-6; TRBD1 is a possible D gene (5 bases). Germline assignment: CDR1 SGHRS and CDR2 YFSETQ. The CDR3 is 14 residues long. V lost 2 bases and J lost 10, with 13 bases in between. The CDR3 nucleotides read TGCGCCAGCAGCTTTGAGGGACCCGGCTCACCCCTCCACTTT. It encodes CASSFEGPGSPLHF. The full variable domain, its missing parts supplied by reference TRBV5-1 and TRBJ1-6, is KAGVTQTPRYLIKTRGQQVTLSCSPISGHRSVSWYQQTPGQGLQFLFEYFSETQRNKGNFPGRFSGRQFSNSRSEMNVSTLELGDSALYLCASSFEGPGSPLHFGNGTRLTVT.

The chain has TRBV24-1 and TRBJ2-1; D remains ambiguous. CDR3 length: 11 amino acids. CDR1 is KGHDR and CDR2 is SFDVKD in the germline V gene. With 3 bases removed from V and 9 bases from J, the gap between germline ends came to 5 bases. The CDR3 nucleotides read TGTGCCACCAGTGATAGACGTGAGCAGTTCTTC. The encoded protein is CATSDRREQFF.

This clonotype was recorded a few times. This sequence joins TRBV27 and TRBJ2-1; 8 positions match TRBD2. The CDR3 loop spans 12 amino acids. The V segment lost 8 bases and the J segment 7 bases; nucleotides outside the gene matches: 4. CDR1 and CDR2 (germline): MNHEY, SMNVEV (reference sequence). DNA of the CDR3: TGTGCCAGCCGGGAGGGATGGAATGAGCAGTTCTTC. Its protein is CASREGWNEQFF.

The sample holds a few counts of this clonotype. The chain uses TRBV12-3 or TRBV12-4 and TRBJ2-7; either TRBD1 or TRBD2 may fit D (6 bases each). This CDR3 is built from 14 residues. Trimming shortened V by 5 bases and J by 6 bases, and 17 bases separated the two germline ends. DNA of the CDR3: TGTGCCAGCAGTCCAGGACAGAGGAGGGCCGAGCAGTACTTC. The encoded protein is CASSPGQRRAEQYF.

This clonotype came up a few times. The rearrangement links TRBV10-3 to TRBJ2-3; TRBD2 is a possible D gene (5 bases). V was pared by 0 bases and J by 7 bases, with 14 bases between. The CDR3 extends over 15 amino acids. In germline, CDR1 is ENHRY, CDR2 SYGVKD. CDR3 nucleotide sequence: TGTGCCATCAGTGAGTCGAAGGCTAGCCTGAATACGCAGTATTTT. Its protein product is CAISESKASLNTQYF.

The chain employs TRBV18 and TRBJ2-1; D perhaps matches TRBD2 (6 bases). Trimming took off 7 bases at V and 7 bases at J, with 17 bases between the two ends. The CDR3 is 14 residues long. Germline V gene sequence: CDR1 KGHSH, CDR2 LQKENI. The CDR3 nucleotides read TGTGCCAGCTTCTTGGAGGGCGTATGGAATGAGCAGTTCTTC. It encodes CASFLEGVWNEQFF.

The J gene is TRBJ2-7, the V gene TRBV20-1; 10 bases agree with TRBD2. The CDR3 covers 15 residues. Germline values: CDR1 DFQATT, CDR2 SNEGSKA (reference sequence). V lost 0 bases to trimming and J lost 4 bases; unmatched junction nucleotides: 6. CDR3 coding DNA: TGCAGTGCTAGAGATGCCCTAGCGGGAGCGTACGAGCAGTACTTC. It codes for CSARDALAGAYEQYF.

This clonotype was observed a handful of times. The rearrangement uses TRBV29-1 and TRBJ1-1; D is uncertain. The CDR3 runs to 14 residues. The germline V gene encodes CDR1 SQVTM and CDR2 ANQGSEA. Trimming left V 2 bases short and J 2 bases short, with 12 bases between. The CDR3 reads CSVEWVQANTEAFF. The DNA of the CDR3 is TGCAGCGTTGAATGGGTCCAGGCAAACACTGAAGCTTTCTTT.

This clonotype was found a few times. The V call is TRBV20-1, the J call TRBJ2-1; maybe TRBD2 (7 bases). Between the trimmed V and J ends, which lost 4 bases and 9 bases, there was a span of 13 bases. CDR3 length equals 12 residues. Germline V gives CDR1 DFQATT, CDR2 SNEGSKA (reference sequence). CDR3 residues: CSAKGGLGEQFF. The CDR3 region has the DNA TGCAGTGCTAAGGGGGGGCTAGGTGAGCAGTTCTTC.

This clonotype was counted only a few times. The chain has TRBV12-3 or TRBV12-4 and TRBJ1-6; TRBD1 might be the D (5 bases). With 8 bases removed from V and 10 bases from J, the gap between germline ends came to 12 bases. The CDR3 contains 12 residues. The CDR3 loop is CASGQSRSPLHF. DNA for the CDR3: TGTGCCAGCGGACAATCTCGCTCACCCCTCCACTTT.

This clonotype was seen only a few times. The chain uses TRBV9 and TRBJ2-2; possibly TRBD2 for D (6 bases). Trimming took 4 bases from V and 0 from J, leaving 22 bases between them. Germline V CDR1 and CDR2: SGDLS, YYNGEE. The CDR3 consists of 19 residues. The CDR3 reads CASSRKGWVAETNTGELFF. DNA for the CDR3: TGTGCCAGCAGCCGAAAGGGTTGGGTAGCGGAGACGAACACCGGGGAGCTGTTTTTT.

This clonotype showed up just a few times. The rearrangement uses TRBV29-1 and TRBJ1-1; D possibly corresponds to TRBD1 (5 bases). In germline, CDR1 is SQVTM, CDR2 ANQGSEA. The CDR3 consists of 14 residues. V gave up 7 bases and J gave up 1 base, with 16 bases separating them. The CDR3 DNA reads TGCAGCGCCCTTTCGTGGGACCGGAACACTGAAGCTTTCTTT. It encodes CSALSWDRNTEAFF.

The rearrangement joins TRBV20-1 to TRBJ2-3; the match to TRBD1 covers 7 bases. CDR3 length: 15 residues. CDR1 is DFQATT and CDR2 is SNEGSKA in the germline V gene (reference sequence). Losses at the gene ends were 6 bases for V and 1 base for J; bases not matched to a gene: 10. The CDR3 reads CSAPRGPTGTDTQYF. The CDR3 DNA follows: TGCAGTGCCCCTAGGGGGCCAACAGGCACAGATACGCAGTATTTT.

The V call is TRBV7-9, the J call TRBJ2-7; TRBD1 agrees at 7 bases. From germline, CDR1 is SEHNR and CDR2 FQNEAQ (reference sequence). The V gene end was trimmed by 5 bases and the J gene end by 6 bases; junction bases not matched to a gene: 7. The CDR3 has 13 residues. DNA for the CDR3: TGTGCCAGCAGCCAACAGGGGTTTAGCGAGCAGTACTTC. Its protein is CASSQQGFSEQYF.

This clonotype turned up a few times. The rearrangement joins TRBV7-6 to TRBJ2-7, with D perhaps matching TRBD2 (6 bases). Germline assignment: CDR1 SGHVS and CDR2 FNYEAQ. Trimming removed 1 base from V and 7 bases from J, with 17 bases in between. This CDR3 contains 15 residues. In nucleotides, the CDR3 is TGTGCCAGCAGCTTAGTCGGAGGGTCTCCTACGGAGCAGTACTTC. It yields the protein CASSLVGGSPTEQYF.

The table lists this clonotype with a few counts. The V call is TRBV6-5, the J call TRBJ2-3, with 7 bases that match TRBD2. Germline V CDR1 and CDR2: MNHEY, SVGAGI. Trimming took 4 bases from V and 2 from J; bases not matched to a gene: 6. This CDR3 is 15 amino acids long. The CDR3 nucleotides are TGTGCCAGCAGTTCGGCTAGCGGACCCACAGATACGCAGTATTTT. Translating it yields CASSSASGPTDTQYF.

This chain links TRBV25-1 with TRBJ2-7; TRBD2 aligns across 7 bases. This CDR3 is built from 14 residues. V lost 3 bases to trimming and J lost 2 bases; unmatched junction nucleotides: 4. The germline CDR1 and CDR2 sequences are MGHDK and SYGVNS. The CDR3 nucleotides are TGTGCCAGCAGTGAGGGAGGGTGGACCTACGAGCAGTACTTC. This codes for CASSEGGWTYEQYF.

This clonotype was found many times. The chain has TRBV20-1 and TRBJ2-3; TRBD2 agrees at 10 bases. The CDR3 is 15 amino acids. Germline CDR1 reads DFQATT; CDR2 reads SNEGSKA (reference sequence). V lost 6 bases and J lost 1; bases outside the gene matches: 7. CDR3 sequence: CSAPYLAGGTDTQYF. CDR3 DNA sequence: TGCAGTGCCCCTTATCTAGCGGGGGGCACAGATACGCAGTATTTT.

The chain uses TRBV15 and TRBJ2-5; D is perhaps TRBD2 (7 bases). The V end lost 3 bases, the J end lost 5 bases, and 13 bases lay between the germline ends. Germline values: CDR1 LNHNV, CDR2 YYDKDF (reference sequence). The CDR3 runs 14 residues. CDR3 residues: CATSSSRGGETQYF. The DNA for the CDR3 is TGTGCCACCAGCAGCTCTAGGGGGGGGGAGACCCAGTACTTC.

This clonotype was recorded a few times. The V gene is TRBV10-3, the J gene TRBJ2-1; possible D gene TRBD2, 6 bases. The CDR3 runs 15 residues. CDR1 and CDR2 (germline): ENHRY, SYGVKD. V gave up 7 bases and J gave up 9 bases, with 22 bases separating them. Here the CDR3 DNA reads TGTGCCATCACCCGACGTGGGGGGACCTCTCCTGAGCAGTTCTTC. It yields the protein CAITRRGGTSPEQFF.

This sequence joins TRBV29-1 and TRBJ1-2; tentative D call: TRBD1 (6 bases). The CDR3 spans 15 residues. Trimming shortened V by 2 bases and J by 7 bases, and 20 bases separated the two germline ends. Looked up from germline, CDR1 is SQVTM and CDR2 is ANQGSEA. The CDR3 DNA reads as TGCAGCGTTGAAACTGGGGGTGGGACACACTCTGGCTACACCTTC. Translating gives CSVETGGGTHSGYTF.

The rearrangement links TRBV5-1 to TRBJ2-1; 12 bases line up with TRBD2. With V trimmed by 3 bases and J by 11 bases, 15 bases remained unmatched. The CDR3 is made up of 17 amino acids. CDR1 is SGHRS and CDR2 is YFSETQ in the germline V gene. CDR3 bases: TGCGCCAGCAGCTCTAGCGGGAGGGCCCTCGAGGGGAGGAAGCAGTTCTTC. This translates into CASSSSGRALEGRKQFF. The full variable domain, in which reference TRBV5-1 and TRBJ2-1 provide the parts outside the CDR3, is KAGVTQTPRYLIKTRGQQVTLSCSPISGHRSVSWYQQTPGQGLQFLFEYFSETQRNKGNFPGRFSGRQFSNSRSEMNVSTLELGDSALYLCASSSSGRALEGRKQFFGPGTRLTVL.

This clonotype was seen at least ten times. The J gene is TRBJ2-5, the V gene TRBV12-3 or TRBV12-4; D is uncertain. V lost 3 bases and J lost 0, with 5 bases in between. The CDR3 totals 13 residues. In DNA, the CDR3 is TGTGCCAGCAGTTTGAGGTACCAAGAGACCCAGTACTTC. It is translated as CASSLRYQETQYF.